This passage covers 20 T cell receptor beta chains from one sample sequenced in a study of blood T cell repertoires in COVID-19. TCRdb keeps only in-frame clones here, not all; method: immunoSEQ multiplex PCR. The top ten hold more than 2.5% of the sample, which has 150,000 to 200,000 clones, approximately 85% seen once. Specimen: peripheral blood. These receptors originate from a man aged 55 to 70 with acute or convalescent COVID-19.

V is TRBV21-1 and J is TRBJ2-2; the table's D call, TRBD2, has no DNA check behind it. TRBV21-1 is shown as a pseudogene. The CDR3 has 19 residues. The CDR3 DNA reads as TGTGCCAGCAGCAAACCGAGGACGGATCTAGCGGGAGTGACCGGGGAGCTGTTTTTT. It specifies CASSKPRTDLAGVTGELFF.

The chain recombines TRBV6-6 with TRBJ2-3; a possible D gene is TRBD2 (6 bases). Looked up from germline, CDR1 is MNHNY and CDR2 is SVGAGI (reference sequence). Trimming removed 6 bases from V and 5 bases from J, with 15 bases in between. CDR3 size: 14 residues. The chain's CDR3 is CASRRAGSEDTQYF. The CDR3 DNA follows: TGTGCCAGCAGACGGGCGGGATCGGAAGATACGCAGTATTTT.

The rearrangement links TRBV28 to TRBJ1-6; 8 bases map to TRBD1. Germline CDR1 MDHEN, CDR2 SYDVKM. The J segment lost 9 bases and the V segment lost 5 bases, leaving 6 bases of the junction unmatched. This CDR3 has 14 amino acids. In DNA, the CDR3 is TGTGCCAGCAGTAGATTTGACAGGGGTTCACCCCTCCACTTT. Its translation: CASSRFDRGSPLHF.

This chain uses TRBV7-9 with TRBJ2-7, with D unclear. This CDR3 is built from 15 residues. Trimming took 5 bases from V and 4 from J, leaving 18 bases between them. Germline CDR1 reads SEHNR; CDR2 reads FQNEAQ (reference sequence). CDR3 in amino acids: CASSTQVGSFYEQYF. The CDR3 DNA is TGTGCCAGCAGCACCCAAGTCGGGTCCTTTTACGAGCAGTACTTC.

This chain joins TRBV28 and TRBJ1-1; tentatively, D is TRBD1 (6 bases). Trimming stripped 2 bases from V and 5 bases from J, with 18 bases between. The germline V gene encodes CDR1 MDHEN and CDR2 SYDVKM. This CDR3 spans 16 amino acids. The DNA of the CDR3 is TGTGCCAGCAGTTTAGGGGGGCGCGGGGGAGGTACTGAAGCTTTCTTT. Amino acid sequence: CASSLGGRGGGTEAFF.

The CDR3 sequence: CASSKRLGTPYEQYF. CDR3 in DNA: TGTGCCAGCAGCAAACGTCTTGGGACACCTTACGAGCAGTACTTC. The chain uses TRBV27 and TRBJ2-7; D perhaps matches TRBD1 (6 bases). The CDR3 totals 15 residues. V lost 6 bases and J lost 4, with 19 bases in between. Germline V lookup: CDR1 MNHEY, CDR2 SMNVEV (reference sequence).

This chain connects TRBV19 to TRBJ2-7, with D tentatively TRBD1 (5 bases). The CDR3 is made up of 15 amino acids. Trimming cost V 3 bases and J 3 bases, with 15 bases left between them. The germline V gene has CDR1 LNHDA and CDR2 SQIVND (reference sequence). The DNA of the CDR3 is TGTGCCAGTAGTATTTTTCAGGGCAGCCACTACGAGCAGTACTTC. Translating gives CASSIFQGSHYEQYF.

V is TRBV5-1 and J is TRBJ2-7; 7 bases are a match to TRBD1. Trimming removed 4 bases from V and 6 bases from J; junction bases left unmatched: 16. Per germline, CDR1 SGHRS and CDR2 YFSETQ. CDR3 length equals 16 residues. Here the CDR3 reads CASSHRTVTGPSEQYF. CDR3 sequence (DNA): TGCGCCAGCAGCCATCGGACGGTGACAGGGCCCTCCGAGCAGTACTTC.

This clone was observed once. The chain is built from TRBV9 and TRBJ2-5; 8 bases match TRBD1. Unmatched junction bases numbered 5, after V lost 4 bases and J lost 3 bases. From germline, CDR1 is SGDLS and CDR2 YYNGEE. The CDR3 consists of 14 residues. The CDR3 spells CASSRRQGKETQYF. The CDR3 nucleotides are TGTGCCAGCAGCCGTCGACAGGGGAAAGAGACCCAGTACTTC. The variable domain in full, completed from reference TRBV9 and TRBJ2-5, reads DSGVTQTPKHLITATGQRVTLRCSPRSGDLSVYWYQQSLDQGLQFLIQYYNGEERAKGNILERFSAQQFPDLHSELNLSSLELGDSALYFCASSRRQGKETQYFGPGTRLLVL.

The V call is TRBV4-1, the J call TRBJ1-1; D is possibly TRBD1 (5 bases). Germline V gene data show CDR1 as MGHRA and CDR2 as YSYEKL. The CDR3 contains 14 residues. V was clipped by 0 bases and J by 6 bases, with 11 bases between them. DNA for the CDR3: TGCGCCAGCAGCCAAGATGGCCAGGGTGCTGAAGCTTTCTTT. The encoded protein is CASSQDGQGAEAFF.

V gene TRBV7-3 combines with J gene TRBJ1-1; D unclear. Trimming took 6 bases from V and 3 from J, leaving 11 bases between them. Germline CDR1 is SGHTA and CDR2 is FQGTGA. The CDR3 contains 13 residues. CDR3 in amino acids: CASSGGPHTEAFF. As DNA, the CDR3 is TGTGCCAGCAGTGGAGGGCCCCACACTGAAGCTTTCTTT.

This clone was picked up a small number of times. The rearrangement links TRBV19 to TRBJ2-2; D gene ambiguous. The ends were cut back, 5 bases at V and 6 bases at J, with 13 bases in the middle. The CDR3 consists of 14 residues. The germline gives CDR1 LNHDA, CDR2 SQIVND (reference sequence). The CDR3 nucleotides read TGTGCCAGTAGTTTCGTTTCTCCGGCCGGGGAGCTGTTTTTT. Its translation: CASSFVSPAGELFF.

This sequence joins TRBV21-1 and TRBJ2-7; TRBD2 was called by the table and not checked on the DNA. TRBV21-1 is shown as a pseudogene. CDR3 size: 14 residues. In nucleotides, the CDR3 is TGTGCCAGCAGCAAAGCGCCCGGGTTCCACGAGCAGTACTTC. Encoded protein: CASSKAPGFHEQYF.

This clone was seen only a few times. The V call is TRBV6-6, the J call TRBJ2-3, with D maybe TRBD1 (6 bases). CDR3 length equals 15 residues. Trimming took 2 bases from V and 3 from J, leaving 12 bases between them. Germline CDR1 is MNHNY and CDR2 is SVGAGI (reference sequence). For the CDR3, the DNA is TGTGCCAGCAGTTACGGCAGGGGAAGAACAGATACGCAGTATTTT. Its protein is CASSYGRGRTDTQYF.

This chain connects TRBV6-1 to TRBJ2-7; 7 bases map to TRBD1. J lost 3 bases, V lost 4 bases, and 3 bases had no gene match. The CDR3 is 13 amino acids. Germline assignment: CDR1 MNHNS and CDR2 SASEGT. The CDR3 DNA is TGTGCCAGCAGTGGGGACAGAAACTACGAGCAGTACTTC. Encoded protein: CASSGDRNYEQYF.

This clone was observed a handful of times. The same CDR3 can be traced to other DNA sequences in this sample. J is TRBJ2-7 and V is TRBV6-5; 7 nucleotides match TRBD1. After removal of 7 bases from V and 0 bases from J, the junction contained 3 bases not matched to a gene. Germline CDR1 MNHEY, CDR2 SVGAGI. The CDR3 runs 13 residues. The CDR3 bases are TGTGCCAGCAAGAGGGACAGCTCCTACGAGCAGTACTTC. Residues: CASKRDSSYEQYF.

By frequency in the sample, this clone is medium-sized (0.01 to 0.1%). The chain uses TRBV3-1 (or the pseudogene TRBV3-2) and TRBJ2-1; no clear D. V lost 0 bases and J 5 bases, leaving 8 bases between the germline ends. The length of the CDR3 is 14 residues. In germline, CDR1 is LGHDT, CDR2 YNNKEL (reference sequence). The CDR3 region is CASSQDSYHNEQFF. The CDR3, as DNA: TGTGCCAGCAGCCAAGATAGCTACCACAATGAGCAGTTCTTC.

This sequence joins TRBV5-4 and TRBJ2-1, with TRBD1 matching over 9 bases. Trimming took 3 bases from V and 4 from J; bases not matched to a gene: 5. CDR1 and CDR2 (germline): SGHNT, YYREEE (reference sequence). This CDR3 contains 15 residues. CDR3 amino acids: CASSSNRGPYNEQFF. CDR3 in DNA: TGTGCCAGCAGCTCTAACAGGGGGCCATACAATGAGCAGTTCTTC.

This sequence joins TRBV4-2 and TRBJ1-5, with D possibly TRBD1 on 6 matching bases. The germline CDR1 and CDR2 sequences are LGHNA and YNFKEQ. The CDR3 length is 15 residues. V lost 5 bases to trimming and J lost 0 bases, with 11 bases between them. Written as DNA, the CDR3 is TGTGCCAGCAGCTCCGGACAGATTAGCAATCAGCCCCAGCATTTT. Its protein is CASSSGQISNQPQHF.

The chain couples TRBV19 to TRBJ2-1, with 7 positions matching TRBD2. The CDR3 has 13 amino acids. Per the germline V gene, CDR1 is LNHDA and CDR2 is SQIVND (reference sequence). Trimming at V came to 5 bases and at J to 8 bases, leaving 6 bases not matched to a gene. CDR3 DNA sequence: TGTGCCAGTAGTCCCGCTCTAGCGGATGAGCAGTTCTTC. Amino acids: CASSPALADEQFF.